These 15 T cell receptor beta chains were all obtained from the same sample, sequenced in a study of PD-L1 blockade in urothelial cancer. The data were produced by immunoSEQ multiplex PCR, yet TCRdb's version contains in-frame clones alone and is incomplete. Here the sample spans about 91,000 clones, over 80% being singletons. The time point denotes: peripheral blood 6 weeks after treatment start. The sequencing here drew on PBMCs, taken around atezolizumab (anti-PD-L1) treatment. These receptors originate from a man between 65 and 85 years old with urothelial cancer.

This chain connects TRBV5-4 to TRBJ2-2, with TRBD2 matching 12 bases. Germline assignment: CDR1 SGHNT and CDR2 YYREEE (reference sequence). The CDR3 length is 14 residues. V lost 5 bases, J lost 5 bases, and 1 base stayed unmatched. CDR3 in amino acids: CASRTSGRTGELFF. CDR3 coding DNA: TGTGCCAGCAGGACTAGCGGGAGAACCGGGGAGCTGTTTTTT.

The chain carries TRBV6-1 and TRBJ1-1; a possible D gene is TRBD1 (6 bases). CDR3 length: 15 residues. Deletions cut 6 bases from V and 1 base from J, with 15 bases between. The V gene's germline CDR1 is MNHNS and CDR2 SASEGT. The CDR3 sequence: CASSDNAGENTEAFF. CDR3 bases: TGTGCCAGCAGCGACAATGCAGGGGAGAACACTGAAGCTTTCTTT.

The chain joins TRBV6-5 to TRBJ2-7, with D unresolved. The V end was cut by 6 bases, the J end by 2 bases, with 5 bases between. The CDR3 runs 11 residues. Germline V gene data show CDR1 as MNHEY and CDR2 as SVGAGI. CDR3 sequence reads: CASRQTYEQYF. CDR3 DNA sequence: TGTGCCAGCAGACAGACCTACGAGCAGTACTTC.

The chain has TRBV11-2 and TRBJ1-1; possible D gene TRBD1, 5 bases. Germline values: CDR1 SGHAT, CDR2 FQNNGV. The CDR3 totals 14 residues. With 5 bases removed from V and 6 bases from J, the gap between germline ends came to 16 bases. Here the CDR3 reads CASSLTVQGAEAFF. DNA of the CDR3: TGTGCCAGCAGCCTTACTGTCCAGGGCGCTGAAGCTTTCTTT. Full variable domain (missing parts from reference TRBV11-2 and TRBJ1-1): EAGVAQSPRYKIIEKRQSVAFWCNPISGHATLYWYQQILGQGPKLLIQFQNNGVVDDSQLPKDRFSAERLKGVDSTLKIQPAKLEDSAVYLCASSLTVQGAEAFFGQGTRLTVV.

The chain uses TRBV5-4 and TRBJ2-7; maybe TRBD2 (5 bases). V lost 3 bases, J lost 7 bases, and 11 bases lay in between. Germline values: CDR1 SGHNT, CDR2 YYREEE (reference sequence). This CDR3 comprises 12 residues. The CDR3 nucleotides read TGTGCCAGCAGCTCGGGATACGGTGAGCAGTACTTC. Its protein is CASSSGYGEQYF. The full variable domain, completed using reference TRBV5-4 and TRBJ2-7, is ETGVTQSPTHLIKTRGQQVTLRCSSQSGHNTVSWYQQALGQGPQFIFQYYREEENGRGNFPPRFSGLQFPNYSSELNVNALELDDSALYLCASSSGYGEQYFGPGTRLTVT.

In DNA form, the CDR3 reads TGTGCCAGTTTCAGGGGGGATACGCAGTATTTT. It codes for CASFRGDTQYF. The gene calls are TRBV6-1 and TRBJ2-3; 7 bases agree with TRBD1. V dropped 9 bases and J dropped 6; count of bases not matched to a gene: 3. This CDR3 region has 11 residues. The germline CDR1 and CDR2 sequences are MNHNS and SASEGT.

V usage is TRBV2 and J usage is TRBJ1-6, with 7 positions matching TRBD1. The CDR3 length is 15 residues. Germline CDR1 and CDR2: SNHLY and FYNNEI. The ends lost 8 bases at V and 6 bases at J; junction bases unmatched: 10. The CDR3 sequence: CASRIRDSINSPLHF. Written as DNA, the CDR3 is TGTGCCAGCCGTATCCGGGACAGTATTAATTCACCCCTCCACTTT. Filled out from reference TRBV2 and TRBJ1-6, the complete variable domain reads EPEVTQTPSHQVTQMGQEVILRCVPISNHLYFYWYRQILGQKVEFLVSFYNNEISEKSEIFDDQFSVERPDGSNFTLKIRSTKLEDSAMYFCASRIRDSINSPLHFGNGTRLTVT.

The gene calls are TRBV18 and TRBJ1-4; weak D call: TRBD1 (6 bases). Germline V lookup: CDR1 KGHSH, CDR2 LQKENI. The CDR3 spans 15 residues. V dropped 5 bases and J dropped 8 bases, with 18 bases sitting between them. The chain's CDR3 is CASSTDSPEWEKLFF. CDR3 in DNA: TGTGCCAGCTCAACGGACAGCCCTGAATGGGAAAAACTGTTTTTT.

V usage is TRBV4-3 and J usage is TRBJ2-2; the D gene is possibly TRBD1 (5 bases). Trimming pared 0 bases from V and 1 base from J, leaving 9 bases between. The germline CDR1 and CDR2 sequences are LGHNA and YSLEER. The CDR3 runs 16 residues. The CDR3 DNA sequence: TGCGCCAGCAGCCAAGATGGGGCGGTGAACACCGGGGAGCTGTTTTTT. It is translated as CASSQDGAVNTGELFF.

The CDR3 coding sequence is TGTGCCAGCAGCTCCTTACACCCGACTGAGACAGATACGCAGTATTTT. Amino acids: CASSSLHPTETDTQYF. This chain uses TRBV11-3 with TRBJ2-3; D call uncertain. Looked up from germline, CDR1 is SGHNT and CDR2 is YENEEA. This CDR3 spans 16 amino acids. Trimming pared 4 bases from V and 3 bases from J, leaving 17 bases between.

This chain links TRBV5-1 with TRBJ2-5, with TRBD1 matching 8 bases. After removal of 3 bases from V and 5 bases from J, the junction contained 6 bases not matched to a gene. The CDR3 runs 14 residues. The germline V gene encodes CDR1 SGHRS and CDR2 YFSETQ. The CDR3 loop is CASSSSDRGETQYF. Here the CDR3 DNA reads TGCGCCAGCAGCTCGAGTGACAGGGGTGAGACCCAGTACTTC.

The gene calls are TRBV15 and TRBJ1-3, with D tentatively TRBD1 (5 bases). The CDR3 has 14 amino acids. In germline, CDR1 is LNHNV, CDR2 YYDKDF (reference sequence). Trimming removed 5 bases from V and 1 base from J, with 9 bases in between. Written as DNA, the CDR3 is TGTGCCACCAGCGGAAGACAGTCTGGAAACACCATATATTTT. Translation gives CATSGRQSGNTIYF. The full variable domain, with the rest looked up from reference TRBV15 and TRBJ1-3, is DAMVIQNPRYQVTQFGKPVTLSCSQTLNHNVMYWYQQKSSQAPKLLFHYYDKDFNNEADTPDNFQSRRPNTSFCFLDIRSPGLGDTAMYLCATSGRQSGNTIYFGEGSWLTVV.

CDR3 sequence reads: CASSLASQGYGNTIYF. CDR3 DNA sequence: TGCGCCAGCAGCTTGGCATCACAGGGATATGGAAACACCATATATTTT. V gene TRBV5-1 combines with J gene TRBJ1-3; a weak D match, TRBD1 (6 bases). The CDR3 totals 16 residues. Trimming pared 0 bases from V and 3 bases from J, leaving 13 bases between. Looked up from germline, CDR1 is SGHRS and CDR2 is YFSETQ.

As regards this clone: Other DNA variants within this sample encode the same CDR3. The chain has TRBV30 and TRBJ2-1; a possible D gene is TRBD2 (5 bases). V was pared by 0 bases and J by 3 bases, with 9 bases between. The CDR3 runs to 14 residues. The germline gives CDR1 GTSNPN, CDR2 SVGIG (reference sequence). Written as DNA, the CDR3 is TGTGCCTGGAGTGTGGGTGGGAGCTACAATGAGCAGTTCTTC. Translated, it gives CAWSVGGSYNEQFF.

The chain uses TRBV5-4 and TRBJ1-1; no clear D gene. CDR1 and CDR2 (germline): SGHNT, YYREEE (reference sequence). V shed 3 bases and J shed 0 bases, with 9 bases lying between them. The CDR3 is made up of 14 amino acids. The CDR3 coding sequence is TGTGCCAGCAGCTCCCAGTCCGTGAACACTGAAGCTTTCTTT. It codes for CASSSQSVNTEAFF.